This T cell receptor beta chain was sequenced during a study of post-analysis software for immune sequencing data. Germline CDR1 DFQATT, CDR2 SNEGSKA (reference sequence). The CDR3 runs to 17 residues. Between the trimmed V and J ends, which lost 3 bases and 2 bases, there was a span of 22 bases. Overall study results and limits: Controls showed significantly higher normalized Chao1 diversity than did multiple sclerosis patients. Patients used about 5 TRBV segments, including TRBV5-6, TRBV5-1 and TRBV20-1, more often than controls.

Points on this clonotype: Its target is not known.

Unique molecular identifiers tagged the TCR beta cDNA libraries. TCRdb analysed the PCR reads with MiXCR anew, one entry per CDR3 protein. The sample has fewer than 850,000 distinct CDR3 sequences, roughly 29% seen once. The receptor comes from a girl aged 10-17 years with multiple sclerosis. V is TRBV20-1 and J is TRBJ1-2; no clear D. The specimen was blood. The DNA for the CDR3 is TGCAGTGCTAGCGGGCCCTCCGGTACGTCCCAGAACTATGGCTACACCTTC. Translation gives CSASGPSGTSQNYGYTF.